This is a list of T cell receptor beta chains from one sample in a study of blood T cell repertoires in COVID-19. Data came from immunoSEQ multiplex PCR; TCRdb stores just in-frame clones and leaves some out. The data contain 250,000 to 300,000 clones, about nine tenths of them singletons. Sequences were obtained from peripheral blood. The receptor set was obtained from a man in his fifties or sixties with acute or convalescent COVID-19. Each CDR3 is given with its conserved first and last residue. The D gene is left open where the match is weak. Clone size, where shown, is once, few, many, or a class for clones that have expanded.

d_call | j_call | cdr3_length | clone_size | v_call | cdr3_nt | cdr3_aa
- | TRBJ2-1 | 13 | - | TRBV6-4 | TGTGCCAGCAGTGGAACTAGAGCCAATGAGCAGTTCTTC | CASSGTRANEQFF
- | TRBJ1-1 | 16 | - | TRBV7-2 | TGTGCCAGCAGCTCGTCCCGCTACAGGGCTTGGACTGAAGCTTTCTTT | CASSSSRYRAWTEAFF
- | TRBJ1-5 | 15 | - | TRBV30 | TGTGCCTGGAGTACCGGGACCGGAGGGTCTCAGCCCCAGCATTTT | CAWSTGTGGSQPQHF
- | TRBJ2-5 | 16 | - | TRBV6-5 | TGTGCCAGCAGTTACCCTTCCGTCGGACACGAAGAGACCCAGTACTTC | CASSYPSVGHEETQYF
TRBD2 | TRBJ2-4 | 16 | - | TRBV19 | TGTGCCAGTACCCCCCACCGTAGCGGGGGAGAAAACATTCAGTACTTC | CASTPHRSGGENIQYF
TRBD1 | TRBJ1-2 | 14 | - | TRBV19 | TGTGCCAGTCAACGGGACAGGGACGTTGTTGGCTACACCTTC | CASQRDRDVVGYTF
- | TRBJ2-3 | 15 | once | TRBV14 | TGTGCCAGCAGCCAACGGCGGGGCCTCACAGATACGCAGTATTTT | CASSQRRGLTDTQYF
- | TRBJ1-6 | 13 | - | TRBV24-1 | TGTGCCACCAGTGATCCCGGGGGGAAGTCCCTCCACTTT | CATSDPGGKSLHF
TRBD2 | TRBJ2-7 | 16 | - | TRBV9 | TGTGCCAGCAGCGTAGCGGGGAGCGGGGGGCCCAACGAGCAGTACTTC | CASSVAGSGGPNEQYF
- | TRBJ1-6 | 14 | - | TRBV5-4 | TGTGCCAGCAAAACGGGAGGGTTCGATTCACCCCTCCACTTT | CASKTGGFDSPLHF
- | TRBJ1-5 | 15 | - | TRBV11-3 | TGTGCCAGCAGCTTAGCCGGGGGGGTTGATCAGCCCCAGCATTTT | CASSLAGGVDQPQHF
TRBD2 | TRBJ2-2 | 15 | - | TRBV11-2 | TGTGCCAGCAGCTTCAGCGGGGGGGCCGTCGGGGAGCTGTTTTTT | CASSFSGGAVGELFF
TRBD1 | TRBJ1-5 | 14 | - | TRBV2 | TGTGCCAGCAGTCTCGACAGGGGAGATCAGCCCCAGCATTTT | CASSLDRGDQPQHF
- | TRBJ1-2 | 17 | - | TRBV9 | TGTGCCAGCAGCCCGACCGGAGGGACTCTCATTTTCTATGGCTACACCTTC | CASSPTGGTLIFYGYTF
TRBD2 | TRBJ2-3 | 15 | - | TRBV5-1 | TGCGCCAGCAGCTTTTTGGGGGGGGGCACAGATACGCAGTATTTT | CASSFLGGGTDTQYF
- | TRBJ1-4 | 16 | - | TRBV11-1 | TGTGCCAGCAGCATGACAGGCTTCGGGGCTAATGAAAAACTGTTTTTT | CASSMTGFGANEKLFF
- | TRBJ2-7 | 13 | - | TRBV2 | TGTGCCAGCAGTGACTGGGCTTCCTACGAGCAGTACTTC | CASSDWASYEQYF
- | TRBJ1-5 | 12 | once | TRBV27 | TGTGCCAGCATGGGGGCAAATCAGCCCCAGCATTTT | CASMGANQPQHF
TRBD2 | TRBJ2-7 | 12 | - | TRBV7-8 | TGTGCCAGTTCTCTAGCGGTGTACGAGCAGTACTTC | CASSLAVYEQYF
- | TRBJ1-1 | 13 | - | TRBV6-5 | TGTGCCAGCAGTTACCAGACACTCAGTGAAGCTTTCTTT | CASSYQTLSEAFF
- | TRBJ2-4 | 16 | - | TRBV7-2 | TGTGCCAGCAGCTCAGAGGGGGGGCGCCCCCAAAACATTCAGTACTTC | CASSSEGGRPQNIQYF
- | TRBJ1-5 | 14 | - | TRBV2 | TGTGCCAGTAGTGCGCAGGCCCCGAATCAGCCCCAGCATTTT | CASSAQAPNQPQHF
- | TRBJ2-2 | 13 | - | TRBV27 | TGTGCCAGCAGTCCCTACGGGAACGGGGAGCTGTTTTTT | CASSPYGNGELFF
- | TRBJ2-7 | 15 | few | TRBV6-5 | TGTGCCAGCAGTTACGACCATACGGGATCCTACGAGCAGTACTTC | CASSYDHTGSYEQYF
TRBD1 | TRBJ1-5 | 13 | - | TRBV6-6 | TGTGCCAGCACGACAGGGGGGAGTCAGCCCCAGCATTTT | CASTTGGSQPQHF
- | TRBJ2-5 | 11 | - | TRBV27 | TGTGCCAGCAGTTACGGACTGAAAGAGTACTTC | CASSYGLKEYF
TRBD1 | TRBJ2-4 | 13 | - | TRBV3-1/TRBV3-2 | TGTGCCAGCAGCCAAGGACAGGGAAACATTCAGTACTTC | CASSQGQGNIQYF
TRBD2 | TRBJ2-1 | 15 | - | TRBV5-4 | TGTGCCAGCAGCCCCACCCGGGGGGCCTACAATGAGCAGTTCTTC | CASSPTRGAYNEQFF
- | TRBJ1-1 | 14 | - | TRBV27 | TGTGCCAGCAGTTTAAGGGAGGGTAACACTGAAGCTTTCTTT | CASSLREGNTEAFF
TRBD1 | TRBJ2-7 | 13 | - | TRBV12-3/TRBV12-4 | TGTGCCAGCAGGACAGGGGGCCTAGGAGAGCAGTACTTC | CASRTGGLGEQYF
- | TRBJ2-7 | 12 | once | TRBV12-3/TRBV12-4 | TGTGCCAGCAGTTTAGGGGAGTACGAGCAGTACTTC | CASSLGEYEQYF
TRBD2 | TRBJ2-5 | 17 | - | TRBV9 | TGTGCCAGCAGCCCAGTGGGCGGGGGGACCTCCGGGCAGACCCAGTACTTC | CASSPVGGGTSGQTQYF
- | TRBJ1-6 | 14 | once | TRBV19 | TGTGCCAGTAGTCCGGGGGACTATAATTCACCCCTCCACTTT | CASSPGDYNSPLHF
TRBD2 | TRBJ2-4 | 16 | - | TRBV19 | TGTGCCAGTAGTACATCGGGGGGGCAGGCCAAAAACATTCAGTACTTC | CASSTSGGQAKNIQYF
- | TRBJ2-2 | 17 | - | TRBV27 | TGTGCCAGCAGTTTATCGATAGGCAGGCCCAGCACCGGGGAGCTGTTTTTT | CASSLSIGRPSTGELFF
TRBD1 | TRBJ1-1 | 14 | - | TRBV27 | TGTGCCAGCAGTTTACAGGGGGCCCGCACTGAAGCTTTCTTT | CASSLQGARTEAFF
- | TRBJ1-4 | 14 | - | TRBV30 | TGTGCCTGGGGAACAGGGTTGACTAATGAAAAACTGTTTTTT | CAWGTGLTNEKLFF
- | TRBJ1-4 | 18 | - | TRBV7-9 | TGTGCCAGCAGCTCCTTGACGGGTTTCTATCGGACTAATGAAAAACTGTTTTTT | CASSSLTGFYRTNEKLFF
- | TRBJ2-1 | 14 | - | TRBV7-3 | TGTGCCAGCAGCTTAAATTCGGGGGACAATGAGCAGTTCTTC | CASSLNSGDNEQFF
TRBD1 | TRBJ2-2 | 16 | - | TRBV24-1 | TGTGCCACCAGTGAGTCTCCCGGGACAGGGCCCGGGGAGCTGTTTTTT | CATSESPGTGPGELFF
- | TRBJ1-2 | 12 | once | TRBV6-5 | TGTGCCAGCGGGGGGAGGTTCTATGGCTACACCTTC | CASGGRFYGYTF
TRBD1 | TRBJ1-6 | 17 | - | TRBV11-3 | TGTGCCAGCAGCTTACCCCCCCCCGACAGGGGAAAATCACCCCTCCACTTT | CASSLPPPDRGKSPLHF
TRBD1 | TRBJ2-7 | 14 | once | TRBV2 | TGTGCCAGCAGAATCCGGGACAGGGGTGGCGAGCAGTACTTC | CASRIRDRGGEQYF
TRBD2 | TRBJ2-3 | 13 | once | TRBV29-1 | TGCAGCGGGGTTCGGGGGGGGACAGATACGCAGTATTTT | CSGVRGGTDTQYF
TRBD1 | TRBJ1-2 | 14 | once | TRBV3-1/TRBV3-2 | TGTGCCAGCAACCCACAGGGGGCTTCCTATGGCTACACCTTC | CASNPQGASYGYTF
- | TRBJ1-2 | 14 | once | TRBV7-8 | TGTGCCAGCAGCTTAGACAGGGCGAACTATGGCTACACCTTC | CASSLDRANYGYTF
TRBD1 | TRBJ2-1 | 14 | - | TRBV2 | TGTGCCAGCATTGGGTTAGGGACAGCCGATGAGCAGTTCTTC | CASIGLGTADEQFF
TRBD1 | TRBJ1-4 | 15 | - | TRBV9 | TGTGCCAGCAGCCTCCAGGGGGACACTAATGAAAAACTGTTTTTT | CASSLQGDTNEKLFF
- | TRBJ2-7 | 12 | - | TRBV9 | TGTGCCAGCAGCGTAGGGGGAGGCGAGCAGTACTTC | CASSVGGGEQYF
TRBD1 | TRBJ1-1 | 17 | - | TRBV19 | TGTGCCAGTACCCCCTATTTGACCGGGACAGGGGGTACTGAAGCTTTCTTT | CASTPYLTGTGGTEAFF
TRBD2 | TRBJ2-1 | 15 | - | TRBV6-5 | TGTGCCAGCAGTTACTCGACCCGGGGGGAGAATGAGCAGTTCTTC | CASSYSTRGENEQFF
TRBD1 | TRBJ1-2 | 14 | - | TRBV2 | TGTGCCAGCAGTGAAGCCCGACAGGGCGACGGCTACACCTTC | CASSEARQGDGYTF
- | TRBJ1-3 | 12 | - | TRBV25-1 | TGTGCCAGCGCGCAGGGTTCTGGCACCATATATTTT | CASAQGSGTIYF
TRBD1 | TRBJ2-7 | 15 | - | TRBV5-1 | TGCGCCAGCAGCACCGGGACAGGGGGGTGGTACGAGCAGTACTTC | CASSTGTGGWYEQYF
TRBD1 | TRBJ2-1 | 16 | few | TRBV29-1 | TGCAGCGTTGAAGGTCTAACAGGGGTGGCGTACAATGAGCAGTTCTTC | CSVEGLTGVAYNEQFF